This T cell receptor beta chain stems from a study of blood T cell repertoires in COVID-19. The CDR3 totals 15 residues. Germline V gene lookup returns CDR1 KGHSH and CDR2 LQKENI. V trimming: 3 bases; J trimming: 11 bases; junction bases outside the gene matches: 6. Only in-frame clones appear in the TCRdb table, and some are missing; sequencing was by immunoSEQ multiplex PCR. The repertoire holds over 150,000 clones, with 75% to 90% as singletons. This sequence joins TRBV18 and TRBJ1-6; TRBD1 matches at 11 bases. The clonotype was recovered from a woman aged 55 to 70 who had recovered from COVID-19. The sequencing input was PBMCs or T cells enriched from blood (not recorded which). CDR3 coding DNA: TGTGCCAGCTCACCCACGGGACAGGGGGAGGCACCCCTCCACTTT. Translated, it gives CASSPTGQGEAPLHF. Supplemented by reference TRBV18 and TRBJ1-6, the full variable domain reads NAGVMQNPRHLVRRRGQEARLRCSPMKGHSHVYWYRQLPEEGLKFMVYLQKENIIDESGMPKERFSAEFPKEGPSILRIQQVVRGDSAAYFCASSPTGQGEAPLHFGNGTRLTVT.